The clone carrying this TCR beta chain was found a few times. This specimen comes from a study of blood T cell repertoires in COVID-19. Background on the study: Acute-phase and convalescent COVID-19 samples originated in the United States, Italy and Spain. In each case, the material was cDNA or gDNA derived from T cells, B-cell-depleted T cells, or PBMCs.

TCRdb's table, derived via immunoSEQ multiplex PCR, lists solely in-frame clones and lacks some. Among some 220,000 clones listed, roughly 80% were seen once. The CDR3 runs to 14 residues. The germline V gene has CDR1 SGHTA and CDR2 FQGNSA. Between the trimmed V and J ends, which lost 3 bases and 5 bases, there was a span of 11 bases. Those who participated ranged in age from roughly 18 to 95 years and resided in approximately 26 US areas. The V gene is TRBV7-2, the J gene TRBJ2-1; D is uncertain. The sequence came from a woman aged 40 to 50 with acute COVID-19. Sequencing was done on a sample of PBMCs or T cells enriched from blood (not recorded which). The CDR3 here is CASSFLSRNNEQFF. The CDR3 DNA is TGTGCCAGCAGCTTTTTGTCCAGAAACAATGAGCAGTTCTTC.